This T cell receptor (beta chain) was observed in a study of blood T cell repertoires in COVID-19. Study details: The United States, Italy and Spain supplied acute and convalescent COVID-19 samples.

Per the authors' pipeline: Estimated nucleated cell counts came from reference gene primer amplification. Profiled with immunoSEQ multiplex PCR; TCRdb holds only in-frame clones, not every one. That table furnishes V, J and clone size, whereas the DNA furnished D and trimming. The table lists a few hundred thousand clones, 86% of them singletons, with about 9.4% in the top ten. Participants, about 18 to 90 years old, spanned fewer than 30 US areas. Membership in each cohort depended on participant-reported clinical history. The receptor's source is a woman aged 18-29 years who had recovered from COVID-19. Source material: PBMCs or T cells enriched from blood (not recorded which).

CDR3 residues: CASSSTSTGLEQYF. CDR3 sequence (DNA): TGTGCCAGCAGCTCGACCTCGACGGGACTGGAGCAGTACTTC. This chain connects TRBV5-5 to TRBJ2-7; a weak D match, TRBD2 (6 bases). Germline CDR1 is SGHKS and CDR2 is YYEKEE (reference sequence). V lost 3 bases, J lost 7 bases, and 17 bases lay in between. The length of the CDR3 is 14 residues.